Listed here are 4 T cell receptor beta chains from one sample, sequenced in a study of cytomegalovirus exposure and HLA in healthy donors. PCR amplification relied on 60 Vbeta primers (plus 13 Jbeta primers). Method: immunoSEQ multiplex PCR; TCRdb's copy keeps in-frame clones and lacks some. The sample yields 150,000 to 200,000 clones, roughly 85% seen once. The sequenced material came from PBMCs. All receptors derive from a woman between 50 and 59 years old in good health and CMV-seronegative.

The chain carries TRBV6-5 and TRBJ1-1, with D perhaps matching TRBD1 (5 bases). Between the trimmed V and J ends, which lost 6 bases and 6 bases, there was a span of 14 bases. The CDR3 has 13 residues. Germline V CDR1 and CDR2: MNHEY, SVGAGI. DNA for the CDR3: TGTGCCAGCAGCCTAGATGCGGGGCCTGAAGCTTTCTTT. It codes for CASSLDAGPEAFF.

The J gene is TRBJ2-1, the V gene TRBV7-3; 8 nucleotides line up with TRBD2. The CDR3 sequence is 15 residues long. Germline V gene data show CDR1 as SGHTA and CDR2 as FQGTGA. V gave up 4 bases and J gave up 7 bases; unmatched junction bases: 9. CDR3 in amino acids: CASSWVGLAGNEQFF. The CDR3 region has the DNA TGTGCCAGCAGCTGGGTTGGGTTAGCGGGAAATGAGCAGTTCTTC. The entire variable domain, with the rest obtained from reference TRBV7-3 and TRBJ2-1, is as follows: GAGVSQTPSNKVTEKGKYVELRCDPISGHTALYWYRQSLGQGPEFLIYFQGTGAADDSGLPNDRFFAVRPEGSVSTLKIQRTERGDSAVYLCASSWVGLAGNEQFFGPGTRLTVL.

The V gene is TRBV5-6, the J gene TRBJ2-5; 10 bases align to TRBD2. From germline, CDR1 is SGHDT and CDR2 YYEEEE. This CDR3 region has 16 residues. V gave up 2 bases and J gave up 10 bases; unmatched junction bases: 14. The CDR3 DNA reads as TGTGCCAGCAGCTTTTTAACTAGCGGGACAAAAGTTAGCCAGTACTTC. Its protein product is CASSFLTSGTKVSQYF.

CDR3 in DNA: TGCGCCACCTCGAAAGAAGCCACGGTAGATACGCAGTATTTT. Amino acid sequence: CATSKEATVDTQYF. The chain combines TRBV4-1 with TRBJ2-3; no definite D call. The ends were cut back, 10 bases at V and 5 bases at J, with 19 bases in the middle. The germline V gene encodes CDR1 MGHRA and CDR2 YSYEKL. The CDR3 runs to 14 residues.